The clone carrying this T cell receptor (beta chain) was picked up many times. Its matching antigen is unknown. Unique molecular identifiers were present on the cDNA, and a universal primer site came from template switching. TCRdb redid the calling of the 5' RACE reads with MiXCR, one entry per CDR3 protein. This table holds hundreds of thousands of distinct CDR3 sequences, around 7.5% found once. The sample belongs to a study of identical twins. Whole-study results and caveats: While abundant cord blood beta clonotypes carried fewer insertions, memory repertoires showed no such pattern. The authors drew conclusions from cross-sectional statistical analysis rather than following the same donors. Out-of-frame alpha sequences that twins shared showed excess low generation probability.

The V gene's germline CDR1 is MGHRA and CDR2 YSYEKL. The junction had 10 bases not matched to a gene; V was cut back by 1 base and J by 4 bases. The CDR3 consists of 18 residues. This sample also belongs to another study, concerning yellow fever vaccine responses in identical twins.

Material: PBMCs. This chain uses TRBV4-1 with TRBJ2-1; TRBD1 agrees at 10 bases. The origin of this receptor is a woman aged 18-35 years in good health. The CDR3 nucleotides are TGCGCCAGCAGCCAAGTGGAAGGGACAGGGGATTTATACAATGAGCAGTTCTTC. Residues: CASSQVEGTGDLYNEQFF.